This T cell receptor (beta chain) was documented in a study of T cells in Graves' hyperthyroidism and ophthalmopathy. TCR beta CDR3 regions were amplified from RNA transcripts. First-round RT-PCR with HTBI primers amplified the TCR CDR3 region. TCRdb passed the multiplex PCR reads through MiXCR, listing each CDR3 protein once. Among approximately 570,000 distinct CDR3 sequences listed, 15% to 20% were seen once. The material sequenced was blood. The receptor was derived from a man aged 40-49 years with Graves' ophthalmopathy.

The CDR3: CASWGQGGEKLFF. The CDR3 DNA reads as TGTGCCAGTTGGGGACAGGGAGGCGAAAAACTGTTTTTT. This rearrangement joins TRBV2 to TRBJ1-4, with TRBD1 matching over 9 bases. V was pared by 9 bases and J by 8 bases, with 7 bases of the junction left unmatched. Germline-derived CDR1 and CDR2 are SNHLY and FYNNEI. The CDR3 runs 13 residues.